Presented here are 23 T cell receptor beta chains from one specimen sequenced in a study of T-cell reconstitution after alpha-beta-depleted transplantation in children. Unique molecular identifiers were built into the TCRbeta library. MiXCR, applied by TCRdb to the PCR reads, yields one record per CDR3 protein. The sample includes about 58,000 distinct CDR3 sequences, roughly 45% seen only once; the top ten take under 98%. The material was PBMCs, mostly from graft donor cells, obtained 360 days after TCRalphabeta/CD19-depleted stem cell transplant. Receptor source: a male patient between 10 and 17 years old who had a stem cell transplant for acute lymphoblastic leukemia, so the T cells may come from the graft donor.

This clonotype occurred a few times. The chain uses TRBV6-6 and TRBJ1-2; D is undetermined. This CDR3 is built from 10 residues. Trimming pared 8 bases from V and 6 bases from J, leaving 7 bases between. CDR1 is MNHNY, CDR2 SVGAGI, per germline (reference sequence). The CDR3 nucleotides read TGTGCCAGCTGGGGTGATGGCTACACCTTC. It codes for CASWGDGYTF.

The rearrangement joins TRBV7-9 to TRBJ2-7; D gene uncertain. The CDR3 has 13 amino acids. The V and J ends lost 5 bases and 4 bases respectively, with 12 bases between them. Germline lookup yields CDR1 SEHNR and CDR2 FQNEAQ (reference sequence). DNA for the CDR3: TGTGCCAGCAGCGGAACCAGGAGTTACGAGCAGTACTTC. Protein product: CASSGTRSYEQYF.

This clonotype occurred a few times. The V call is TRBV29-1, the J call TRBJ2-5; D is perhaps TRBD1 (6 bases). The V and J ends lost 2 bases and 4 bases respectively, with 11 bases between them. Looked up from germline, CDR1 is SQVTM and CDR2 is ANQGSEA. The CDR3 is 13 residues long. DNA of the CDR3: TGCAGCGTTGAACTTGACAGGCCAGAGACCCAGTACTTC. Translated, it gives CSVELDRPETQYF.

The chain uses TRBV20-1 and TRBJ2-2; a weak D match, TRBD2 (6 bases). Trimming removed 3 bases at V and 0 bases at J, with 11 bases between. Germline assignment: CDR1 DFQATT and CDR2 SNEGSKA (reference sequence). This CDR3 is 15 amino acids long. The CDR3 DNA is TGCAGTGCTAGTTTCCGCGGGGCGAACACCGGGGAGCTGTTTTTT. Encoded protein: CSASFRGANTGELFF.

The V gene is TRBV28, the J gene TRBJ2-7; D tentatively reads TRBD1 or TRBD2 (5 bases each). This CDR3 has 15 amino acids. Per the germline V gene, CDR1 is MDHEN and CDR2 is SYDVKM. Deletions cut 5 bases from V and 3 bases from J, with 17 bases between. Here the CDR3 DNA reads TGTGCCAGCAGTCTACGAAGCCGGGGCCACTACGAGCAGTACTTC. It codes for CASSLRSRGHYEQYF.

This clonotype was observed once. This rearrangement joins TRBV6-5 to TRBJ2-7, with TRBD1 matching 7 bases. The CDR3 totals 13 residues. Germline CDR1 is MNHEY and CDR2 is SVGAGI. Trimming cost V 4 bases and J 3 bases; bases outside gene matches: 3. The chain's CDR3 is CASSFGTDYEQYF. The CDR3 DNA sequence: TGTGCCAGCAGTTTTGGGACAGACTACGAGCAGTACTTC.

This clonotype was counted between two and nine times. V is TRBV2 and J is TRBJ2-4; D uncertain. Germline V gives CDR1 SNHLY, CDR2 FYNNEI. Trimming cost V 7 bases and J 6 bases, with 16 bases left between them. This CDR3 is built from 14 residues. The DNA for the CDR3 is TGTGCCAGCACGGTCCCCCCTGAAAGAAACATTCAGTACTTC. It encodes CASTVPPERNIQYF.

This clonotype was seen a handful of times. The rearrangement joins TRBV6-1 to TRBJ1-2, with unresolved D. V was pared by 8 bases and J by 4 bases, with 17 bases between. The germline CDR1 and CDR2 sequences are MNHNS and SASEGT. The length of the CDR3 is 14 residues. The CDR3 here is CASRADRILYGYTF. The CDR3 coding sequence is TGTGCCAGCCGGGCGGATAGAATTCTCTATGGCTACACCTTC.

There are many counts of this clonotype. The CDR3 sequence is CASSYSGANVLTF. Written as DNA, the CDR3 is TGTGCCAGCAGTTACTCTGGGGCCAACGTCCTGACTTTC. The rearrangement uses TRBV6-2 or TRBV6-3 and TRBJ2-6; D is undetermined. Germline-derived CDR1 and CDR2 are MNHEY and SVGEGT. The CDR3 consists of 13 residues. V lost 0 bases and J 3 bases, leaving 0 bases between the germline ends.

J is TRBJ2-5 and V is TRBV28; TRBD2 aligns across 8 bases. V shed 7 bases, J shed 3 bases, and the junction held 7 bases outside the gene matches. The CDR3 consists of 14 residues. CDR1 MDHEN and CDR2 SYDVKM come from the germline V gene. CDR3 region: CASNPAGVEETQYF. In DNA form, the CDR3 reads TGTGCCAGCAACCCAGCGGGAGTCGAAGAGACCCAGTACTTC.

This chain connects TRBV7-3 to TRBJ2-1; 8 bases match TRBD1. CDR1 is SGHTA, CDR2 FQGTGA, per germline. Trimming removed 4 bases from V and 8 bases from J; junction bases left unmatched: 1. The CDR3 runs to 12 residues. In nucleotides, the CDR3 is TGTGCCAGCAGCTCGACAGGGGATGAGCAGTTCTTC. It is translated as CASSSTGDEQFF.

This rearrangement joins TRBV24-1 to TRBJ2-5; D is unclear. Trimming pared 1 base from V and 1 base from J, leaving 6 bases between. Germline V gene lookup returns CDR1 KGHDR and CDR2 SFDVKD. The CDR3 sequence is 14 residues long. The CDR3 DNA is TGTGCCACCAGTGATTTACGGGCCCAAGAGACCCAGTACTTC. As protein: CATSDLRAQETQYF.

The chain employs TRBV27 and TRBJ2-5; 11 bases are a match to TRBD2. With V trimmed by 4 bases and J by 3 bases, 4 bases remained unmatched. Germline V gene sequence: CDR1 MNHEY, CDR2 SMNVEV (reference sequence). This CDR3 contains 15 residues. The CDR3 reads CASSYGTSGKETQYF. The CDR3 bases are TGTGCCAGCAGTTACGGGACTAGCGGAAAAGAGACCCAGTACTTC.

The gene calls are TRBV7-9 and TRBJ1-1, with 7 positions matching TRBD1. CDR3 length equals 14 residues. The J segment lost 6 bases and the V segment lost 1 base, leaving 5 bases of the junction unmatched. In germline, CDR1 is SEHNR, CDR2 FQNEAQ (reference sequence). The CDR3 loop reads CASSLEGAYAEAFF. CDR3 sequence (DNA): TGTGCCAGCAGCTTAGAGGGGGCTTATGCTGAAGCTTTCTTT.

V is TRBV5-1 and J is TRBJ2-7, with D uncertain. This CDR3 spans 13 amino acids. Trimming removed 0 bases from V and 2 bases from J, with 6 bases in between. CDR1 and CDR2 from the germline V gene are SGHRS and YFSETQ. This CDR3 is CASSLGRAYEQYF. Here the CDR3 DNA reads TGCGCCAGCAGCTTGGGACGGGCCTACGAGCAGTACTTC. Together with reference TRBV5-1 and TRBJ2-7, the CDR3 gives the full variable domain: KAGVTQTPRYLIKTRGQQVTLSCSPISGHRSVSWYQQTPGQGLQFLFEYFSETQRNKGNFPGRFSGRQFSNSRSEMNVSTLELGDSALYLCASSLGRAYEQYFGPGTRLTVT.

V is TRBV20-1 and J is TRBJ1-1; no clear D gene. The ends were cut back, 8 bases at V and 6 bases at J, with 13 bases in the middle. The CDR3 has 11 residues. Per germline, CDR1 DFQATT and CDR2 SNEGSKA (reference sequence). As DNA, the CDR3 is TGCAGTAGCCCCAGAAACCCTGAAGCTTTCTTT. This gives the protein CSSPRNPEAFF.

Note on this clonotype: Its ends do not fully match the called genes, so a read error is possible. The V call is TRBV9, the J call TRBJ2-7, with 7 bases that match TRBD2. Germline CDR1 and CDR2: SGDLS and YYNGEE. This CDR3 comprises 14 residues. The CDR3 nucleotides are TGTGCCAGCAGCGTAGGCGGGAGTCCCAACGAGCAGTACTTT. This sequence encodes CASSVGGSPNEQYF.

At least ten counts were recorded for this clonotype. This sequence joins TRBV12-3 or TRBV12-4 and TRBJ1-5, with 9 bases matching TRBD1. Trimming took 4 bases from V and 12 from J; bases not matched to a gene: 19. The CDR3 sequence is 17 residues long. Here the CDR3 reads CASSSLTGTGSPGGQHF. CDR3 DNA: TGTGCCAGCAGTTCCTTGACCGGGACAGGGAGCCCGGGAGGCCAGCATTTT.

The chain couples TRBV2 to TRBJ2-2; D gene ambiguous. V lost 7 bases to trimming and J lost 1 base, with 7 bases between them. CDR1 and CDR2 (germline): SNHLY, FYNNEI. The CDR3 contains 13 residues. CDR3 sequence (DNA): TGTGCCAGCAAGTCCGAGAACACCGGGGAGCTGTTTTTT. Translation gives CASKSENTGELFF.

The genes are TRBV20-1 and TRBJ2-6; D remains unclear. Germline V gene data show CDR1 as DFQATT and CDR2 as SNEGSKA (reference sequence). The CDR3 extends over 14 amino acids. The V end was cut by 1 base, the J end by 4 bases, with 8 bases between. CDR3 sequence (DNA): TGCAGTGCTAGAGCGGGCGGAGGGGCCAACGTCCTGACTTTC. This sequence encodes CSARAGGGANVLTF.

This chain connects TRBV20-1 to TRBJ2-1; 7 nucleotides match TRBD1. CDR3 size: 13 residues. CDR1 and CDR2 from the germline V gene are DFQATT and SNEGSKA (reference sequence). The J segment lost 4 bases and the V segment lost 4 bases, leaving 4 bases of the junction unmatched. The DNA of the CDR3 is TGCAGTGCTATCGGACAGGTATACAATGAGCAGTTCTTC. It codes for CSAIGQVYNEQFF.

This clonotype was detected a few times. V and J are TRBV7-8 and TRBJ2-1, with D maybe TRBD1 (7 bases). The CDR3 sequence is 19 residues long. With 1 base removed from V and 4 bases from J, the gap between germline ends came to 23 bases. Germline assignment: CDR1 SGHVS and CDR2 FQNEAQ. CDR3 nucleotide sequence: TGTGCCAGCAGCTTAGAGTGGGCAGGGGGGTACACTTCTTACAATGAGCAGTTCTTC. Amino acids: CASSLEWAGGYTSYNEQFF.

This sequence joins TRBV11-3 and TRBJ2-1, with no clear D. CDR1 and CDR2 from the germline V gene are SGHNT and YENEEA. The CDR3 loop spans 14 amino acids. The V and J ends lost 4 bases and 3 bases respectively, with 10 bases between them. CDR3 coding DNA: TGTGCCAGCAGCTCATACGAAGGCTACAATGAGCAGTTCTTC. Its translation: CASSSYEGYNEQFF.